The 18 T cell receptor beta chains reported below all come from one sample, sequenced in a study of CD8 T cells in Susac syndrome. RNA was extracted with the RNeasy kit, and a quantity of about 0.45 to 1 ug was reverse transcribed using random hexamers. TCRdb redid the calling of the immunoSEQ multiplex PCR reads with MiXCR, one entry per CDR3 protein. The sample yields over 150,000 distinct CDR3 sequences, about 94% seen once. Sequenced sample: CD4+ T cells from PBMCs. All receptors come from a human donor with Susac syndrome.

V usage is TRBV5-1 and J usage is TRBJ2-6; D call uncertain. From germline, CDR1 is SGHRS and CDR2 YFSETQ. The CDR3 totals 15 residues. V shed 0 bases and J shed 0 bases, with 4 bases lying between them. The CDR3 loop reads CASSLEGSGANVLTF. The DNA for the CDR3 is TGCGCCAGCAGCTTGGAAGGCTCTGGGGCCAACGTCCTGACTTTC.

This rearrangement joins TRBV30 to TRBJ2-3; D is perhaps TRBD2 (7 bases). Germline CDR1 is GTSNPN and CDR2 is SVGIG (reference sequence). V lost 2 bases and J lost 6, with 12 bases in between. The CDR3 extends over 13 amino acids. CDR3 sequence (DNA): TGTGCCTGGAGTTGGGGGGGCCTGGATACGCAGTATTTT. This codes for CAWSWGGLDTQYF.

CDR3 sequence: CASSHRDWLKETQYF. The CDR3 DNA reads TGCGCCAGCAGCCACAGGGACTGGCTGAAAGAGACCCAGTACTTC. The gene calls are TRBV5-1 and TRBJ2-5, with D possibly called TRBD1 or TRBD2 (6 bases each). V shed 4 bases and J shed 3 bases, with 16 bases lying between them. The CDR3 consists of 15 residues. CDR1 SGHRS and CDR2 YFSETQ come from the germline V gene.

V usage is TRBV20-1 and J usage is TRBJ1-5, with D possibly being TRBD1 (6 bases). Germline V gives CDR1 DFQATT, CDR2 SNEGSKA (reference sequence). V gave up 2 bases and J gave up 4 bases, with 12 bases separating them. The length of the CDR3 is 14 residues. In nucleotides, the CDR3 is TGCAGTGCTAGAACCTCAACAGGGAATCAGCCCCAGCATTTT. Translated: CSARTSTGNQPQHF.

The CDR3: CASSLVGTDQETQYF. The CDR3 DNA is TGTGCCAGCAGTTTAGTTGGGACAGACCAAGAGACCCAGTACTTC. V is TRBV12-3 or TRBV12-4 and J is TRBJ2-5; TRBD1 aligns across 7 bases. The CDR3 consists of 15 residues. The V and J ends lost 1 base and 0 bases, in that order; junction bases with no gene match: 2.

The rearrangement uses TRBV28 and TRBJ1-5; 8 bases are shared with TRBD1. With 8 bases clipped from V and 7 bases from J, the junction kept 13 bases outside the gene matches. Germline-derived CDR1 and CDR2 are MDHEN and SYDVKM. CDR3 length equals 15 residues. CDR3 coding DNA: TGTGCCAGCCGTCACGCAGGGGGCGCAGAGCAGCCCCAGCATTTT. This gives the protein CASRHAGGAEQPQHF.

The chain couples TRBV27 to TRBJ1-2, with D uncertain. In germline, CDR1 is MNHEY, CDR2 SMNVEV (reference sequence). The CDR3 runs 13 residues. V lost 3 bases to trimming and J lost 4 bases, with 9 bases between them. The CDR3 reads CASSLDAGYGYTF. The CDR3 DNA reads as TGTGCCAGCAGTTTGGATGCTGGCTATGGCTACACCTTC.

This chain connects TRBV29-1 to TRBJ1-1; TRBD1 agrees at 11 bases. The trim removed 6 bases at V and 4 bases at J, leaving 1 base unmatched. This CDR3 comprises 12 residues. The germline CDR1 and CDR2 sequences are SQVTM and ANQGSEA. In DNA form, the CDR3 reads TGCAGCGTGGGGACAGGGGGCACTGAAGCTTTCTTT. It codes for CSVGTGGTEAFF. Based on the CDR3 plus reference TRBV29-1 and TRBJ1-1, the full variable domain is SAVISQKPSRDICQRGTSLTIQCQVDSQVTMMFWYRQQPGQSLTLIATANQGSEATYESGFVIDKFPISRPNLTFSTLTVSNMSPEDSSIYLCSVGTGGTEAFFGQGTRLTVV.

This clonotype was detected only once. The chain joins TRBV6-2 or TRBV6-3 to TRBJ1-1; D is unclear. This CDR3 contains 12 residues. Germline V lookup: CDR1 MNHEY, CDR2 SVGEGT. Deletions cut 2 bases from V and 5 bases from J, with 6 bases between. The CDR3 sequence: CASSYVGTEAFF. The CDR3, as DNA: TGTGCCAGCAGTTACGTCGGGACTGAAGCTTTCTTT.

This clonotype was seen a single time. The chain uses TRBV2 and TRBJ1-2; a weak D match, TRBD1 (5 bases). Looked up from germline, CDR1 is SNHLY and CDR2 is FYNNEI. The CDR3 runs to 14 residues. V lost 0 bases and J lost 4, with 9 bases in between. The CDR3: CASSEASRAYGYTF. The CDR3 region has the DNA TGTGCCAGCAGTGAAGCCTCCAGGGCCTATGGCTACACCTTC. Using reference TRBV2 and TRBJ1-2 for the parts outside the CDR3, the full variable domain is EPEVTQTPSHQVTQMGQEVILRCVPISNHLYFYWYRQILGQKVEFLVSFYNNEISEKSEIFDDQFSVERPDGSNFTLKIRSTKLEDSAMYFCASSEASRAYGYTFGSGTRLTVV.

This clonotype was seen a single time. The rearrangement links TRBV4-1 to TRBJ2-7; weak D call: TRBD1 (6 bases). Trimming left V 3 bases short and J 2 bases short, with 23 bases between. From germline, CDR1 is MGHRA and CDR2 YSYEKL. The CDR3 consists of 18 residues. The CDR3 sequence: CASSHFGPGTLRTYEQYF. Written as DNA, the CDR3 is TGCGCCAGCAGCCACTTTGGCCCCGGGACACTACGAACCTACGAGCAGTACTTC.

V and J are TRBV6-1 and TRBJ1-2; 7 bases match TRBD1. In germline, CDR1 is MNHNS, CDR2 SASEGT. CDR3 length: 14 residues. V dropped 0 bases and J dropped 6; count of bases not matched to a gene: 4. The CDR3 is CASSEAGGTDGYTF. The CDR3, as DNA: TGTGCCAGCAGTGAAGCGGGAGGGACAGATGGCTACACCTTC.

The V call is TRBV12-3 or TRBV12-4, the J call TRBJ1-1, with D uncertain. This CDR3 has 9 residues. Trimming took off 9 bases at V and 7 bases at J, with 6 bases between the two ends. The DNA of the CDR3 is TGTGCCAGTCTCCTTGAAGCTTTCTTT. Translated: CASLLEAFF.

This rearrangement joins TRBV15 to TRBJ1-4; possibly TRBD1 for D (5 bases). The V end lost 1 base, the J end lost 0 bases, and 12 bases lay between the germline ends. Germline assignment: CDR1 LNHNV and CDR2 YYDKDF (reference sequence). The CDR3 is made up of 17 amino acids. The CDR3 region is CATSRAQKTATNEKLFF. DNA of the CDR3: TGTGCCACCAGCAGAGCGCAGAAGACAGCAACTAATGAAAAACTGTTTTTT.

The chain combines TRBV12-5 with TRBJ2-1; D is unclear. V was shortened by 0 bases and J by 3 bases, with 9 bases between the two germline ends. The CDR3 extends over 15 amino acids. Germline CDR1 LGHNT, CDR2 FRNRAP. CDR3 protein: CASGLVLGDYNEQFF. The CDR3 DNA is TGTGCTAGTGGTTTGGTACTGGGTGACTACAATGAGCAGTTCTTC.

The CDR3 loop is CSATGGSGTDTQYF. Written as DNA, the CDR3 is TGCAGTGCTACGGGAGGGTCGGGCACAGATACGCAGTATTTT. This rearrangement joins TRBV20-1 to TRBJ2-3; TRBD2 matches 8 bases. The V gene's germline CDR1 is DFQATT and CDR2 SNEGSKA (reference sequence). Unmatched junction bases numbered 4, after V lost 4 bases and J lost 1 base. CDR3 size: 14 residues.

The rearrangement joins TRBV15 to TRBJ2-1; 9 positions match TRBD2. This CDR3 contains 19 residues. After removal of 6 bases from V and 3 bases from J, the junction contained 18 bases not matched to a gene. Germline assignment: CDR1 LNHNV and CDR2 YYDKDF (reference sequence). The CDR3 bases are TGTGCCACCAGGCCCGGGACAGCTACCGGGACTAGCTACTACAATGAGCAGTTCTTC. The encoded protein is CATRPGTATGTSYYNEQFF.

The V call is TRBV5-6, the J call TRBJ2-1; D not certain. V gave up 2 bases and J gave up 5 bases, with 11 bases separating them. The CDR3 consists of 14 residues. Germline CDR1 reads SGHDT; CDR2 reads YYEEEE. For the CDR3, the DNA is TGTGCCAGCAGCTTAGTCTATGGGGACAATGAGCAGTTCTTC. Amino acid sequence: CASSLVYGDNEQFF.